This T cell receptor beta chain is from a study of control samples from healthy donors and cancer patients. Assay: immunoSEQ multiplex PCR; the TCRdb copy retains only in-frame clones and omits some. The sample lists over 150,000 clones, around 95% occurring once. V lost 6 bases and J lost 8, with 14 bases in between. Per the germline V gene, CDR1 is MNHEY and CDR2 is SMNVEV (reference sequence). The CDR3 has 14 amino acids. The receptor was isolated from a man aged 35 to 55 in good health. This chain connects TRBV27 to TRBJ1-6; D is ambiguous. The sample taken for sequencing was blood. This CDR3 is CASRGRIGDSPLHF. CDR3 nucleotides: TGTGCCAGCAGGGGAAGAATCGGAGATTCACCCCTCCACTTT.